Each of the 9 T cell receptor beta chains below was sequenced from the same sample in a study of OX40 agonist ivuxolimab in advanced cancers. Clones were read by immunoSEQ multiplex PCR, and TCRdb kept only the in-frame ones, dropping some. The sample has 65,000 to 95,000 clones, around 90% seen once. Material: CD4+ or CD8+ T cells sorted from blood, obtained in a trial of the OX40 agonist ivuxolimab. The origin of the receptors is an adult with an advanced solid tumor such as melanoma, head and neck, liver or kidney cancer.

The chain joins TRBV7-2 to TRBJ2-3; 8 positions agree with TRBD2. Germline V CDR1 and CDR2: SGHTA, FQGNSA. The CDR3 extends over 15 amino acids. The trim removed 6 bases at V and 2 bases at J, leaving 7 bases unmatched. The DNA of the CDR3 is TGTGCCAGCAGTATACTAGCGGAATACACAGATACGCAGTATTTT. Amino acids: CASSILAEYTDTQYF.

This chain uses TRBV2 with TRBJ1-5; the D is unclear. Germline V gene data show CDR1 as SNHLY and CDR2 as FYNNEI. V lost 7 bases and J lost 3, with 10 bases in between. The CDR3 is 13 residues long. CDR3 residues: CASIRSNNQPQHF. The CDR3 bases are TGTGCCAGCATTAGGAGTAACAATCAGCCCCAGCATTTT.

J is TRBJ1-6 and V is TRBV25-1; possibly TRBD1 for D (5 bases). The CDR3 length is 13 residues. Trimming took 8 bases from V and 5 from J, leaving 10 bases between them. Germline CDR1 is MGHDK and CDR2 is SYGVNS. CDR3 coding DNA: TGTGCCAGCTGGGGGGGGGATAATTCACCCCTCCACTTT. Protein product: CASWGGDNSPLHF. The full variable domain, rest sourced from reference TRBV25-1 and TRBJ1-6, is EADIYQTPRYLVIGTGKKITLECSQTMGHDKMYWYQQDPGMELHLIHYSYGVNSTEKGDLSSESTVSRIRTEHFPLTLESARPSHTSQYLCASWGGDNSPLHFGNGTRLTVT.

The rearrangement links TRBV15 to TRBJ2-3; the D is unclear. The length of the CDR3 is 15 residues. From germline, CDR1 is LNHNV and CDR2 YYDKDF (reference sequence). Trimming stripped 3 bases from V and 4 bases from J, with 14 bases between. CDR3 region: CATSRPNQSPDTQYF. CDR3 sequence (DNA): TGTGCCACCAGCAGGCCTAACCAGAGTCCAGATACGCAGTATTTT.

V usage is TRBV19 and J usage is TRBJ1-1; D perhaps matches TRBD1 (6 bases). Germline V gene data show CDR1 as LNHDA and CDR2 as SQIVND (reference sequence). V was clipped by 2 bases and J by 4 bases, with 14 bases between them. This CDR3 comprises 15 residues. The CDR3 here is CASSIYGGQGTEAFF. In DNA, the CDR3 is TGTGCCAGTAGTATATATGGGGGCCAGGGCACTGAAGCTTTCTTT.

V usage is TRBV27 and J usage is TRBJ2-1, with D unclear. Germline CDR1 and CDR2: MNHEY and SMNVEV (reference sequence). The germline V and J ends were trimmed by 3 bases and 0 bases, with 6 bases remaining between them. The CDR3 is 14 residues long. CDR3 sequence (DNA): TGTGCCAGCAGTTTCTGGGGCTCCTACAATGAGCAGTTCTTC. This gives the protein CASSFWGSYNEQFF.

The V gene is TRBV18, the J gene TRBJ1-3; no reliable D call. The V and J ends lost 3 bases and 1 base respectively, with 10 bases between them. Germline V gives CDR1 KGHSH, CDR2 LQKENI. This CDR3 is built from 15 residues. The CDR3 reads CASSPPARSGNTIYF. The CDR3 DNA is TGTGCCAGCTCACCTCCAGCGCGGTCTGGAAACACCATATATTTT.

Comments on this clone: An end of the junction does not agree with germline; a read error may underlie this. Other nucleotide sequences in the sample specify the same CDR3. The chain combines TRBV6-4 with TRBJ2-7, with D hard to call. Looked up from germline, CDR1 is MRHNA and CDR2 is SNTAGT. CDR3 size: 13 residues. The CDR3 sequence is CASSGPTGPERYF. CDR3 in DNA: TGTGCCAGCAGTGGCCCGACGGGTCCCGAGCGGTACTTC.

The V call is TRBV4-1, the J call TRBJ1-1; TRBD1 might be the D (5 bases). Per germline, CDR1 MGHRA and CDR2 YSYEKL. Trimming stripped 0 bases from V and 3 bases from J, with 14 bases between. The CDR3 is 16 amino acids. In nucleotides, the CDR3 is TGCGCCAGCAGCCAAGACGGAGGGGCTTATTACACTGAAGCTTTCTTT. Translation: CASSQDGGAYYTEAFF.